This TCR beta chain was identified during a study of identical twins. Overall study results and limits: For out-of-frame alpha sequences shared by twins, low generation probability was in excess. Fewer insertions marked abundant cord blood beta clonotypes; young adult naive trended weakly, memory not at all.

Looked up from germline, CDR1 is DFQATT and CDR2 is SNEGSKA (reference sequence). V lost 4 bases and J lost 2; bases outside the gene matches: 11. The CDR3 has 15 residues. TCRdb reanalysed the 5' RACE reads using MiXCR and keeps one entry per CDR3 protein. The profile shows some 1,700,000 distinct CDR3 sequences, roughly a third of them singletons. As for this clonotype: Antigen specificity is unknown.

The V call is TRBV20-1, the J call TRBJ2-7; 7 bases map to TRBD2. The clonotype originates from a newborn girl in good health. The sequencing sample was made of cord blood. As DNA, the CDR3 is TGCAGTGCTAATTCGTTTGGGGGGGACCCCTACGAGCAGTACTTC. Its protein product is CSANSFGGDPYEQYF.